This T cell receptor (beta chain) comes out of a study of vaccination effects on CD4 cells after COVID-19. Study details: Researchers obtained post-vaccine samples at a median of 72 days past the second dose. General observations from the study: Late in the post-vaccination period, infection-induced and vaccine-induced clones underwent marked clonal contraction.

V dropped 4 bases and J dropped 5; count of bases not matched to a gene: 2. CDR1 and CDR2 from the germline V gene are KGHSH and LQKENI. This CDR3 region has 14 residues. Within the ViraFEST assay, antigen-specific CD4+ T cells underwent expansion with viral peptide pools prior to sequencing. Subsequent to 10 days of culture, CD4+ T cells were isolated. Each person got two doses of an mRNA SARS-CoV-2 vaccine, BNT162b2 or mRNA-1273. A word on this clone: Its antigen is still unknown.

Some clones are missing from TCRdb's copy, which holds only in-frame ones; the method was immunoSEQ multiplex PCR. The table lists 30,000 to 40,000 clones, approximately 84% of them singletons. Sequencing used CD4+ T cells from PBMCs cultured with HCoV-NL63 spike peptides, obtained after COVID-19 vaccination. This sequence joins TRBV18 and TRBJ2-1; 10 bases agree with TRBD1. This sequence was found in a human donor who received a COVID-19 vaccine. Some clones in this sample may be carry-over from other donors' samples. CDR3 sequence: CASSRGTGDNEQFF. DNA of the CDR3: TGTGCCAGCTCACGGGGGACAGGGGACAATGAGCAGTTCTTC.